This TCR beta chain is drawn from a study of PD-L1 blockade in urothelial cancer. The CDR3 totals 13 residues. Trimming took 1 base from V and 7 from J, leaving 8 bases between them. The germline gives CDR1 ENHRY, CDR2 SYGVKD. Using immunoSEQ multiplex PCR, the repertoire was profiled, and TCRdb retains in-frame clones only, with some absent. Found here are about 30,000 clones, 84% of them singletons; the top ten hold 2.5% to 3%. Time point meaning: peripheral blood 6 weeks after treatment start. The chain joins TRBV10-3 to TRBJ2-1; D is ambiguous. The sample was PBMCs, taken around atezolizumab (anti-PD-L1) treatment. The clonotype was recovered from a man in his sixties or seventies with urothelial cancer. CDR3 bases: TGTGCCATCAGTGAGTTGAAGAGGAATGAGCAGTTCTTC. Protein: CAISELKRNEQFF.